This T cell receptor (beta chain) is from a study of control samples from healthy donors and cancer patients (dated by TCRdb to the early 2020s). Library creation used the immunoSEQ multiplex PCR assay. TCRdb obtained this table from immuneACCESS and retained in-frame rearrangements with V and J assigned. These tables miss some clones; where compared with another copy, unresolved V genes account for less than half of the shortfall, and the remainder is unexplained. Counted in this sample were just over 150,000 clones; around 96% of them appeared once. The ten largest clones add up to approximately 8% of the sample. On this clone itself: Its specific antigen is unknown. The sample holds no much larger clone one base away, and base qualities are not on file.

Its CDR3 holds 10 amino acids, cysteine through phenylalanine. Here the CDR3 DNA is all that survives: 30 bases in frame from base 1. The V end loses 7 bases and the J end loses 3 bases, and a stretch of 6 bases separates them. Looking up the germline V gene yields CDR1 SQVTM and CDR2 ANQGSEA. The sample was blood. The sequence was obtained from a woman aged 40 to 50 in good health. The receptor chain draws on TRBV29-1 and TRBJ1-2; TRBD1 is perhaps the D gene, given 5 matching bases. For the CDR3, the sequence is CSGGDYGYTF. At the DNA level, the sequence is TGCAGCGGAGGGGACTATGGCTACACCTTC. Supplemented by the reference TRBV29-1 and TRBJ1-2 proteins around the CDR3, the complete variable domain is SAVISQKPSRDICQRGTSLTIQCQVDSQVTMMFWYRQQPGQSLTLIATANQGSEATYESGFVIDKFPISRPNLTFSTLTVSNMSPEDSSIYLCSGGDYGYTFGSGTRLTVV.